Given below is one TCR beta chain in context. This record belongs to a study of early T cells in non-severe SARS-CoV-2 infection. For the study at large: Bulk RNA from unsorted whole blood was sequenced; chains were unpaired.

Each CDR3 protein gets one entry after TCRdb re-called the 5' RACE reads with MiXCR. Of 85,000 to 100,000 distinct CDR3 sequences listed, around 10% are singletons. This sequence was found in an adult who was a healthcare worker with PCR-confirmed SARS-CoV-2 infection or an uninfected control (not recorded which). Sequenced input: whole blood.

CDR3 sequence: CSARSGGTYEQYF. DNA of the CDR3: TGCAGTGCTAGATCGGGCGGCACCTACGAGCAGTACTTC. The chain couples TRBV20-1 to TRBJ2-7; D unresolved. Per germline, CDR1 DFQATT and CDR2 SNEGSKA (reference sequence). The CDR3 loop spans 13 amino acids. The V end lost 2 bases, the J end lost 2 bases, and 10 bases lay between the germline ends.